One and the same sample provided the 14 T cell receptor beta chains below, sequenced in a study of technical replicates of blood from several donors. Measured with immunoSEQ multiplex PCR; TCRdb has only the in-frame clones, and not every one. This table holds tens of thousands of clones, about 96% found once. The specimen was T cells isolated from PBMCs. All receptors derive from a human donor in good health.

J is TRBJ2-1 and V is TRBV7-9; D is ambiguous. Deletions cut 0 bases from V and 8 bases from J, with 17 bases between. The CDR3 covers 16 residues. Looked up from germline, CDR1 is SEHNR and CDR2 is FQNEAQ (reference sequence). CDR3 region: CASSLAGSGPSHEQFF. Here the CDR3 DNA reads TGTGCCAGCAGCTTAGCGGGTTCGGGTCCCTCACATGAGCAGTTCTTC.

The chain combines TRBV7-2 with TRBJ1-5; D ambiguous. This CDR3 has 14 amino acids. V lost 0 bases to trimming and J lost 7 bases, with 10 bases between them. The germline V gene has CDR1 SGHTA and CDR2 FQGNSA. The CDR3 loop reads CASSLAVGAQPQHF. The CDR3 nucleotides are TGTGCCAGCAGCTTAGCCGTCGGTGCCCAGCCCCAGCATTTT.

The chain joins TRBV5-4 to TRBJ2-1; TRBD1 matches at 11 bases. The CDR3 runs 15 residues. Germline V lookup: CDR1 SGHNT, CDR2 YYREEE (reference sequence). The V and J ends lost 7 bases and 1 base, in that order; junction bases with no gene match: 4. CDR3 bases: TGTGCCAGCCGGACAGGGGGCAAATCCTACAATGAGCAGTTCTTC. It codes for CASRTGGKSYNEQFF.

The CDR3 coding sequence is TGTGCCAGCAGCCAAGATTATGCGGGAGCGACTTTTCATGAGCAGTTCTTC. As protein: CASSQDYAGATFHEQFF. V is TRBV14 and J is TRBJ2-1; 7 bases match TRBD2. Germline V gene sequence: CDR1 SGHDN, CDR2 FVKESK. Trimming at V came to 0 bases and at J to 8 bases, leaving 13 bases not matched to a gene. CDR3 size: 17 residues.

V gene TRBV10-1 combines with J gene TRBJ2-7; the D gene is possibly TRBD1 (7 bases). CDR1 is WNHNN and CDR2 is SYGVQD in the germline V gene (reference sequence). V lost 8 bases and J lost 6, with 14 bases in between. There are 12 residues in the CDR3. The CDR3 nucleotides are TGCGCCAGCGGGAGACAGGGAGGCGAGCAGTACTTC. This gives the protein CASGRQGGEQYF.

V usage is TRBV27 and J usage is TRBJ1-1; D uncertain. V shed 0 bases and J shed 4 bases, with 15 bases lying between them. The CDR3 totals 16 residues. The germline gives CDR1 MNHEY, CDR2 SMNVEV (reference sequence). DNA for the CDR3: TGTGCCAGCAGTTTATCGGCACTCAGGCAGTCCACTGAAGCTTTCTTT. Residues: CASSLSALRQSTEAFF.

The CDR3 DNA is TGTGCCAGCAGTATTCAGGGGGCATCTGAAGCTTTCTTT. Translated: CASSIQGASEAFF. The rearrangement uses TRBV27 and TRBJ1-1; 8 nucleotides agree with TRBD1. Trimming took 5 bases from V and 6 from J; bases not matched to a gene: 5. This CDR3 region has 13 residues. Per germline, CDR1 MNHEY and CDR2 SMNVEV (reference sequence).

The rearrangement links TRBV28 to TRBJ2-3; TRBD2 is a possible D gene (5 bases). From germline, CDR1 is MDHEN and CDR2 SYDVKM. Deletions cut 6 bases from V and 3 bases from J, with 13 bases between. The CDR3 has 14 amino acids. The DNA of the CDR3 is TGTGCCAGCAGCGGGGTATTTCCGACAGATACGCAGTATTTT. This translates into CASSGVFPTDTQYF.

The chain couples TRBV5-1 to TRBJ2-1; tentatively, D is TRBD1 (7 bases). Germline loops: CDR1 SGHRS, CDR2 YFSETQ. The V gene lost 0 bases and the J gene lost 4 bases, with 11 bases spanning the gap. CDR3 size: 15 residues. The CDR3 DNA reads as TGCGCCAGCAGCTTGGCCGGGGGACAGTACAATGAGCAGTTCTTC. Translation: CASSLAGGQYNEQFF.

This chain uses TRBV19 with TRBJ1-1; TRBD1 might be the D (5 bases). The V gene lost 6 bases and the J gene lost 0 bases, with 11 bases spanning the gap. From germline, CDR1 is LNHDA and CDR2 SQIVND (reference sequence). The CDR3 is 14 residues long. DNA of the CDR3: TGTGCCAGTAGCAGACAGCTTATGAACACTGAAGCTTTCTTT. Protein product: CASSRQLMNTEAFF.

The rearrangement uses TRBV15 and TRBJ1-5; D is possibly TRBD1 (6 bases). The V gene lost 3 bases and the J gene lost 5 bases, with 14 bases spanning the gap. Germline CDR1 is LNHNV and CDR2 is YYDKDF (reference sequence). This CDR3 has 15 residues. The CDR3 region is CATSSEIQGYQPQHF. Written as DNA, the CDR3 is TGTGCCACCAGCAGTGAAATACAGGGCTATCAGCCCCAGCATTTT.

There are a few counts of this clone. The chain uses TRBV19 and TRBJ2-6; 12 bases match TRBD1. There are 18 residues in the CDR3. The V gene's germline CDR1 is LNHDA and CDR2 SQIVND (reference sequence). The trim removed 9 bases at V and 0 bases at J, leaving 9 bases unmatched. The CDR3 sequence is CASGTGGVFYSGANVLTF. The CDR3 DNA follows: TGTGCCAGCGGGACAGGGGGCGTTTTTTACTCTGGGGCCAACGTCCTGACTTTC. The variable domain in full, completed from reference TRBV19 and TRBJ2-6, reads DGGITQSPKYLFRKEGQNVTLSCEQNLNHDAMYWYRQDPGQGLRLIYYSQIVNDFQKGDIAEGYSVSREKKESFPLTVTSAQKNPTAFYLCASGTGGVFYSGANVLTFGAGSRLTVL.

CDR3 nucleotides: TGTGCCAGCAGCCAGACAGGGGGCTACGAGCAGTACTTC. Residues: CASSQTGGYEQYF. J is TRBJ2-7 and V is TRBV28; 9 nucleotides line up with TRBD1. The trim removed 6 bases at V and 3 bases at J, leaving 3 bases unmatched. Per the germline V gene, CDR1 is MDHEN and CDR2 is SYDVKM. The CDR3 is made up of 13 amino acids.

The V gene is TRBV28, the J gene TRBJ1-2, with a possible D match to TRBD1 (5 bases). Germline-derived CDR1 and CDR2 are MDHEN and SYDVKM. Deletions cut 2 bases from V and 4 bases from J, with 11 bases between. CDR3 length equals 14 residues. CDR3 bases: TGTGCCAGCAGTTTAAGTCAGGGCTTCTATGGCTACACCTTC. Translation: CASSLSQGFYGYTF.